This TCR beta chain emerged from a study of blood T cell repertoires in COVID-19. In the original analysis: Estimation of nucleated cell counts relied on the amplification of reference gene primers. The method was immunoSEQ multiplex PCR; TCRdb's version includes in-frame clones alone and lacks a portion of them. Clonal size and the V and J genes are those of that table, whereas D and trimming came from the DNA. The sample lists approximately 170,000 clones; approximately 79% were seen once. The germline V gene encodes CDR1 SGDLS and CDR2 YYNGEE. This CDR3 region has 13 residues. V lost 5 bases to trimming and J lost 4 bases, with 12 bases between them.

This chain uses TRBV9 with TRBJ1-2; the D gene is possibly TRBD1 (6 bases). The sequenced material came from peripheral blood. This sequence originates from a woman aged 80 or over with acute or convalescent COVID-19. Here the CDR3 DNA reads TGTGCCAGCAGTGGGACAACTTCCTATGGCTACACCTTC. Translation: CASSGTTSYGYTF.